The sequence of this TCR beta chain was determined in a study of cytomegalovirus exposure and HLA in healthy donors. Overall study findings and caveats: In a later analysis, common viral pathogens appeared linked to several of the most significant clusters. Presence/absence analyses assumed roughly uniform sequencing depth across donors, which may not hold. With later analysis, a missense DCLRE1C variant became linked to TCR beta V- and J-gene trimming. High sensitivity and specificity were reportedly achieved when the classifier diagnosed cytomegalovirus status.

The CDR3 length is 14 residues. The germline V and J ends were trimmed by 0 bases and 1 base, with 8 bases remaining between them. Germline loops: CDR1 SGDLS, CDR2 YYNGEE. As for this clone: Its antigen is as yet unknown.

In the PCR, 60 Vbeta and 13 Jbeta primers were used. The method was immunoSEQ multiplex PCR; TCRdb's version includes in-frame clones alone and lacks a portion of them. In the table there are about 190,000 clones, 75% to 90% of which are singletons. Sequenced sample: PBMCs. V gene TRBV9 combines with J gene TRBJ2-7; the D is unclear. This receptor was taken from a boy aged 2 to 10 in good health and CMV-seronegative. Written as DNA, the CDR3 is TGTGCCAGCAGCGTAGCTCCCCAGTCCTACGAGCAGTACTTC. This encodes CASSVAPQSYEQYF.